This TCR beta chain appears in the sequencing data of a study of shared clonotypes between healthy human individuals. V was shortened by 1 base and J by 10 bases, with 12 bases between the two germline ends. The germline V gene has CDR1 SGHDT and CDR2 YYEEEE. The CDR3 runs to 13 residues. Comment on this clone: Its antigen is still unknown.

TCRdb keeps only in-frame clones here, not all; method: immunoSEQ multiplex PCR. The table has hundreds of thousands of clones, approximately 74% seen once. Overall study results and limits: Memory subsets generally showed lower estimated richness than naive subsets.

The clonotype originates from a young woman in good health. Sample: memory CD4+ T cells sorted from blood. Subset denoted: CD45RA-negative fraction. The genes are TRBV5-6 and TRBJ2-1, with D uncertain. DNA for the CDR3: TGTGCCAGCAGCTTGTTTTCGGGCGTAGAGCAGTTCTTC. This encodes CASSLFSGVEQFF.